These 25 T cell receptor beta chains originate from one sample sequenced in a study of CD8+ T cells in alopecia areata. Treatment described: oral pan-JAK inhibitor, 5-10 mg twice daily. RNA extraction was followed by reverse transcription into cDNA, which acted as the sequencing template. Only in-frame clones appear in the TCRdb table, and some are missing; sequencing was by immunoSEQ multiplex PCR. The sample carries about 150,000 clones, 65% recorded once. The specimen was CD4+ T cells sorted from blood, collected at week 4, from a patient treated with tofacitinib. All receptors derive from a human donor with alopecia areata.

This clone has only a few counts. The chain recombines TRBV6-5 with TRBJ2-1; 7 nucleotides align to TRBD2. Germline trimming cut 8 bases from V and 7 bases from J; bases unmatched to any gene: 8. This CDR3 contains 13 residues. The germline V gene encodes CDR1 MNHEY and CDR2 SVGAGI. CDR3 in amino acids: CASRELAMNEQFF. The CDR3 region has the DNA TGTGCCAGCCGGGAACTAGCGATGAATGAGCAGTTCTTC.

The genes are TRBV5-4 and TRBJ2-7; 10 bases agree with TRBD2. Germline values: CDR1 SGHNT, CDR2 YYREEE (reference sequence). The CDR3 covers 15 residues. V gave up 4 bases and J gave up 0 bases; unmatched junction bases: 4. For the CDR3, the DNA is TGTGCCAGCAGCAGGATAGCGGGGGGCTCCTACGAGCAGTACTTC. Its translation: CASSRIAGGSYEQYF.

This chain uses TRBV30 with TRBJ2-7; no firm D call. CDR3 length: 12 amino acids. V was trimmed by 3 bases and J by 12 bases, leaving 18 bases between them. From germline, CDR1 is GTSNPN and CDR2 SVGIG (reference sequence). CDR3 residues: CAWRLSSTSTYF. In DNA, the CDR3 is TGTGCCTGGAGGCTAAGTTCTACGAGCACGTACTTC.

V is TRBV25-1 and J is TRBJ2-3, with 10 bases lining up with TRBD2. V lost 3 bases, J lost 3 bases, and 6 bases stayed unmatched. Germline assignment: CDR1 MGHDK and CDR2 SYGVNS. There are 16 residues in the CDR3. This CDR3 reads CASSEEAGGITDTQYF. DNA for the CDR3: TGTGCCAGCAGTGAGGAAGCGGGGGGGATAACAGATACGCAGTATTTT.

This clone has ten or more counts. V gene TRBV27 combines with J gene TRBJ1-5, with D unclear. The germline V gene encodes CDR1 MNHEY and CDR2 SMNVEV (reference sequence). The CDR3 has 13 residues. Trimming removed 5 bases at V and 7 bases at J, with 12 bases between. CDR3 region: CASSPMDGQPQHF. The CDR3 DNA reads TGTGCCAGCAGTCCAATGGACGGCCAGCCCCAGCATTTT.

This clone appeared once. V gene TRBV29-1 combines with J gene TRBJ2-5; 8 bases agree with TRBD2. The V and J ends lost 5 bases and 2 bases, in that order; junction bases with no gene match: 4. Per the germline V gene, CDR1 is SQVTM and CDR2 is ANQGSEA. The CDR3 runs to 13 residues. The CDR3 is CSVQERGQETQYF. CDR3 in DNA: TGCAGCGTTCAGGAGCGGGGGCAAGAGACCCAGTACTTC.

The rearrangement links TRBV29-1 to TRBJ2-3; tentatively, D is TRBD1 or TRBD2 (5 bases each). V lost 2 bases and J lost 2, with 8 bases in between. The CDR3 is made up of 13 amino acids. Per germline, CDR1 SQVTM and CDR2 ANQGSEA. The CDR3 DNA is TGCAGCGTTGAAAGGGGACCCACAGATACGCAGTATTTT. Its protein is CSVERGPTDTQYF.

The chain has TRBV30 and TRBJ1-1, with 11 bases fitting TRBD1. The V gene end was trimmed by 5 bases and the J gene end by 4 bases; junction bases not matched to a gene: 0. The CDR3 is 12 amino acids. Per the germline V gene, CDR1 is GTSNPN and CDR2 is SVGIG (reference sequence). The CDR3 nucleotides are TGTGCCTGGGGGACAGGGGGCACTGAAGCTTTCTTT. Amino acids: CAWGTGGTEAFF.

The chain uses TRBV5-1 and TRBJ1-2; a weak D match, TRBD1 (6 bases). Germline assignment: CDR1 SGHRS and CDR2 YFSETQ. The CDR3 totals 14 residues. V lost 4 bases and J lost 8, with 18 bases in between. CDR3 sequence reads: CASSPWVGGEGYTF. In DNA, the CDR3 is TGCGCCAGCAGCCCCTGGGTGGGGGGCGAAGGCTACACCTTC.

The V gene is TRBV7-9, the J gene TRBJ1-1; D perhaps matches TRBD1 (6 bases). Trimming removed 5 bases from V and 3 bases from J, with 16 bases in between. This CDR3 has 15 residues. Per the germline V gene, CDR1 is SEHNR and CDR2 is FQNEAQ (reference sequence). The CDR3 loop is CASSTLQGRDTEAFF. The CDR3 DNA follows: TGTGCCAGCAGCACCTTACAGGGCCGGGACACTGAAGCTTTCTTT.

The CDR3 DNA sequence: TGTGCCAGCAGCCCGGACAGTGGAGGCTACACCTTC. It translates to CASSPDSGGYTF. The rearrangement links TRBV4-2 to TRBJ1-2; D is perhaps TRBD1 (6 bases). The V gene lost 4 bases and the J gene lost 8 bases, with 11 bases spanning the gap. This CDR3 is 12 amino acids long. Germline CDR1 LGHNA, CDR2 YNFKEQ.

This clone was detected only a few times. The rearrangement uses TRBV23-1 and TRBJ2-2; 7 bases match TRBD1. TRBV23-1 has ORF status, its function being uncertain. The CDR3 is 13 amino acids. V trimming: 4 bases; J trimming: 9 bases; junction bases outside the gene matches: 5. CDR3 nucleotides: TGCGCCAGCAGTCGGGACAGTTCCAGGGAGCTGTTTTTT. Amino acid sequence: CASSRDSSRELFF.

The rearrangement links TRBV30 to TRBJ2-1, with D perhaps TRBD2 (6 bases). The CDR3 loop spans 13 amino acids. CDR1 is GTSNPN, CDR2 SVGIG, per germline (reference sequence). V lost 1 base and J 4 bases, leaving 8 bases between the germline ends. In nucleotides, the CDR3 is TGTGCCTGGAGTGGGACTACATACAATGAGCAGTTCTTC. Translation: CAWSGTTYNEQFF.

The genes are TRBV5-6 and TRBJ1-6; the D gene is possibly TRBD1 (5 bases). Germline V gives CDR1 SGHDT, CDR2 YYEEEE. The CDR3 spans 13 residues. V was cut by 4 bases and J by 9 bases, with 11 bases left in between. DNA of the CDR3: TGTGCCAGCAGCATACCAGGGAGTTCACCCCTCCACTTT. Translating it yields CASSIPGSSPLHF.

The chain joins TRBV2 to TRBJ2-3; no definite D call. V was pared by 0 bases and J by 0 bases, with 7 bases between. Germline V gives CDR1 SNHLY, CDR2 FYNNEI. The CDR3 spans 15 residues. The CDR3 protein is CASSEARSSTDTQYF. The CDR3 nucleotides are TGTGCCAGCAGTGAAGCCCGGTCCAGCACAGATACGCAGTATTTT.

V and J are TRBV18 and TRBJ1-5; D is uncertain. The germline gives CDR1 KGHSH, CDR2 LQKENI. The CDR3 contains 13 residues. The V end lost 4 bases, the J end lost 6 bases, and 10 bases lay between the germline ends. CDR3 bases: TGTGCCAGCTCACGGTTGGAGGGTCAGCCCCAGCATTTT. Its translation: CASSRLEGQPQHF.

DNA for the CDR3: TGCAGCGCCTTTTGGGGGGTTGGCACCGGGGAGCTGTTTTTT. Its protein product is CSAFWGVGTGELFF. The chain combines TRBV29-1 with TRBJ2-2; D is perhaps TRBD2 (6 bases). The CDR3 runs 14 residues. The germline gives CDR1 SQVTM, CDR2 ANQGSEA. The V and J ends lost 7 bases and 4 bases respectively, with 16 bases between them.

The chain employs TRBV29-1 and TRBJ1-1; TRBD1 matches 7 bases. Germline CDR1 is SQVTM and CDR2 is ANQGSEA. Unmatched junction bases numbered 8, after V lost 6 bases and J lost 4 bases. CDR3 size: 13 residues. CDR3 bases: TGCAGCGTCGGGGCAGGGGGGGCCACTGAAGCTTTCTTT. Its translation is CSVGAGGATEAFF.

The chain links TRBV25-1 to TRBJ1-5, with D maybe TRBD1 (5 bases). CDR1 is MGHDK and CDR2 is SYGVNS in the germline V gene. Trimming stripped 2 bases from V and 7 bases from J, with 6 bases between. This CDR3 comprises 12 residues. The CDR3 loop is CASSEGAQPQHF. In DNA form, the CDR3 reads TGTGCCAGCAGTGAAGGGGCCCAGCCCCAGCATTTT.

As to this clone: The same CDR3 arises from other DNA sequences in this sample as well. V and J are TRBV29-1 and TRBJ2-2; no definite D call. Trimming took 5 bases from V and 2 from J, leaving 3 bases between them. Germline CDR1 reads SQVTM; CDR2 reads ANQGSEA. This CDR3 comprises 11 residues. CDR3 nucleotide sequence: TGCAGCGTTCAAAACACCGGGGAGCTGTTTTTT. Its protein is CSVQNTGELFF.

This clone was observed a few times. V is TRBV7-2 and J is TRBJ2-7; possible D gene TRBD2, 5 bases. With 6 bases removed from V and 3 bases from J, the gap between germline ends came to 21 bases. The CDR3 is 16 residues long. From germline, CDR1 is SGHTA and CDR2 FQGNSA. This CDR3 reads CASRFDPGVPGYEQYF. The CDR3 DNA sequence: TGTGCCAGCAGGTTTGATCCCGGGGTACCGGGCTACGAGCAGTACTTC.

The chain recombines TRBV29-1 with TRBJ1-4, with D maybe TRBD1 (5 bases). The ends were cut back, 6 bases at V and 5 bases at J, with 16 bases in the middle. The germline gives CDR1 SQVTM, CDR2 ANQGSEA. The length of the CDR3 is 14 residues. The CDR3 coding sequence is TGCAGCGTAGCCAGGGCAATGGGGAATGAAAAACTGTTTTTT. Protein sequence: CSVARAMGNEKLFF. The full variable domain, rest sourced from reference TRBV29-1 and TRBJ1-4, is SAVISQKPSRDICQRGTSLTIQCQVDSQVTMMFWYRQQPGQSLTLIATANQGSEATYESGFVIDKFPISRPNLTFSTLTVSNMSPEDSSIYLCSVARAMGNEKLFFGSGTQLSVL.

V gene TRBV5-4 combines with J gene TRBJ2-6, with D uncertain. Germline CDR1 reads SGHNT; CDR2 reads YYREEE (reference sequence). Trimming took off 0 bases at V and 4 bases at J, with 8 bases between the two ends. CDR3 length: 15 residues. The CDR3 bases are TGTGCCAGCAGCTTGGGAGTGTCCGGGGCCAACGTCCTGACTTTC. Encoded protein: CASSLGVSGANVLTF.

This clone was detected once. V is TRBV5-6 and J is TRBJ1-5; unclear D gene. CDR1 and CDR2 from the germline V gene are SGHDT and YYEEEE. V was cut by 0 bases and J by 8 bases, with 6 bases left in between. The CDR3 covers 12 residues. The CDR3 DNA is TGTGCCAGCAGCTTGGGGTCGGAGCCCCAGCATTTT. It is translated as CASSLGSEPQHF.

The V call is TRBV19, the J call TRBJ2-2; D is ambiguous. The V gene lost 4 bases and the J gene lost 5 bases, with 5 bases spanning the gap. The CDR3 has 12 amino acids. Germline V lookup: CDR1 LNHDA, CDR2 SQIVND (reference sequence). The CDR3, as DNA: TGTGCCAGTAGTACAGCTACCGGGGAGCTGTTTTTT. It specifies CASSTATGELFF.